One and the same sample provided the 30 T cell receptor beta chains below, sequenced in a study of T cells in Graves' hyperthyroidism and ophthalmopathy. Template material for amplifying TCR beta CDR3 regions consisted of RNA transcripts. Carried out on the TCR CDR3, a first-round RT-PCR used the HTBI primer set. MiXCR was run by TCRdb on the multiplex PCR reads, yielding one entry per CDR3 protein. This sample has 750,000 to 900,000 distinct CDR3 sequences; over 35% occur once, and the top ten carry 8% to 9%. Source material: blood. These receptors came from a man aged 18 to 30 with Graves' hyperthyroidism.

This clonotype was counted a few times. The J gene is TRBJ1-1, the V gene TRBV19; TRBD1 might be the D (6 bases). Germline V lookup: CDR1 LNHDA, CDR2 SQIVND (reference sequence). Deletions cut 4 bases from V and 6 bases from J, with 15 bases between. CDR3 length equals 14 residues. CDR3 DNA: TGTGCCAGTAGTAACGGGGCAGGGGAATCTGAAGCTTTCTTT. This gives the protein CASSNGAGESEAFF.

The rearrangement uses TRBV25-1 and TRBJ2-5, with a possible D match to TRBD1 (6 bases). The V gene lost 6 bases and the J gene lost 5 bases, with 16 bases spanning the gap. The CDR3 contains 14 residues. CDR1 and CDR2 from the germline V gene are MGHDK and SYGVNS. CDR3 sequence reads: CASRGNREWETQYF. CDR3 DNA sequence: TGTGCCAGCAGGGGGAACAGGGAGTGGGAGACCCAGTACTTC.

The chain combines TRBV19 with TRBJ1-1, with 11 bases matching TRBD1. The length of the CDR3 is 14 residues. Germline V gene lookup returns CDR1 LNHDA and CDR2 SQIVND (reference sequence). V lost 10 bases and J lost 4; bases outside the gene matches: 8. In DNA form, the CDR3 reads TGTGCCACGAAGGACAGGGGGCAGGTCACTGAAGCTTTCTTT. This codes for CATKDRGQVTEAFF.

V gene TRBV28 combines with J gene TRBJ1-2; 7 nucleotides align to TRBD1. This CDR3 has 16 amino acids. Germline assignment: CDR1 MDHEN and CDR2 SYDVKM. V shed 11 bases and J 0 bases; nucleotides not matched to a gene: 15. The CDR3 sequence: CAPPRNQGVTNYGYTF. The CDR3 region has the DNA TGTGCCCCCCCCAGGAACCAGGGGGTTACTAACTATGGCTACACCTTC.

Many counts were recorded for this clonotype. The rearrangement links TRBV2 to TRBJ2-5; 9 bases agree with TRBD2. V lost 2 bases to trimming and J lost 2 bases; unmatched junction nucleotides: 3. CDR1 is SNHLY and CDR2 is FYNNEI in the germline V gene. The CDR3 has 15 residues. Here the CDR3 reads CASSELAGLQETQYF. Written as DNA, the CDR3 is TGTGCCAGCAGTGAACTAGCGGGACTACAAGAGACCCAGTACTTC.

This rearrangement joins TRBV2 to TRBJ1-5, with TRBD1 as a possible D gene (6 bases). This CDR3 has 16 amino acids. Germline V gene lookup returns CDR1 SNHLY and CDR2 FYNNEI. V was trimmed by 4 bases and J by 1 base, leaving 14 bases between them. The CDR3 loop reads CASSARRGESNQPQHF. The CDR3 DNA follows: TGTGCCAGCAGTGCTAGGAGGGGGGAAAGCAATCAGCCCCAGCATTTT.

A few counts support this clonotype. This sequence joins TRBV2 and TRBJ2-7; the D gene is possibly TRBD1 (6 bases). V dropped 3 bases and J dropped 2 bases, with 11 bases sitting between them. Looked up from germline, CDR1 is SNHLY and CDR2 is FYNNEI. This CDR3 has 14 residues. The CDR3 DNA sequence: TGTGCCAGCAGTGAGTGGGACACCGCCTACGAGCAGTACTTC. It is translated as CASSEWDTAYEQYF. The full variable domain, rest sourced from reference TRBV2 and TRBJ2-7, is EPEVTQTPSHQVTQMGQEVILRCVPISNHLYFYWYRQILGQKVEFLVSFYNNEISEKSEIFDDQFSVERPDGSNFTLKIRSTKLEDSAMYFCASSEWDTAYEQYFGPGTRLTVT.

This chain connects TRBV6-5 to TRBJ2-7; TRBD2 might be the D (6 bases). The CDR3 is 12 residues long. Germline CDR1 reads MNHEY; CDR2 reads SVGAGI. The ends were cut back, 8 bases at V and 3 bases at J, with 11 bases in the middle. In DNA, the CDR3 is TGTGCCAGCCGGACTACCCACTACGAGCAGTACTTC. It codes for CASRTTHYEQYF.

This clonotype has more than one count but fewer than ten. The chain links TRBV6-5 to TRBJ1-2; D gene unclear. CDR1 is MNHEY, CDR2 SVGAGI, per germline. The V end was cut by 0 bases, the J end by 4 bases, with 12 bases between. The CDR3 is 15 amino acids. This CDR3 reads CASSYSDRTLYGYTF. The DNA for the CDR3 is TGTGCCAGCAGTTACTCTGACCGAACCCTCTATGGCTACACCTTC.

This clonotype was recorded only once. The gene calls are TRBV29-1 and TRBJ1-5, with D unresolved. The ends were cut back, 6 bases at V and 11 bases at J, with 14 bases in the middle. CDR1 SQVTM and CDR2 ANQGSEA come from the germline V gene. The CDR3 totals 11 residues. The CDR3 region is CSVLWGETQHF. In DNA, the CDR3 is TGCAGCGTACTCTGGGGAGAGACCCAGCATTTT.

This clonotype was found many times. V is TRBV20-1 and J is TRBJ1-2, with D possibly TRBD1 on 5 matching bases. The ends were cut back, 0 bases at V and 4 bases at J, with 12 bases in the middle. This CDR3 is built from 14 residues. Germline CDR1 DFQATT, CDR2 SNEGSKA (reference sequence). This CDR3 is CSARDDRFSYGYTF. The CDR3 region has the DNA TGCAGTGCTAGAGATGACAGATTCAGCTATGGCTACACCTTC.

A few counts support this clonotype. The rearrangement joins TRBV12-3 or TRBV12-4 to TRBJ2-7; the D gene is possibly TRBD2 (6 bases). V was shortened by 2 bases and J by 0 bases, with 8 bases between the two germline ends. The CDR3 totals 14 residues. CDR3 bases: TGTGCCAGCAGTTTATCGCGGGGCTCCTACGAGCAGTACTTC. Translated, it gives CASSLSRGSYEQYF.

This clonotype has only a few counts. The rearrangement joins TRBV11-3 to TRBJ1-1; D is unclear. The CDR3 has 15 residues. Trimming removed 4 bases from V and 5 bases from J, with 17 bases in between. The germline gives CDR1 SGHNT, CDR2 YENEEA. Written as DNA, the CDR3 is TGTGCCAGCAGCTCTACCCACAGAGGACCGACTGAAGCTTTCTTT. Protein: CASSSTHRGPTEAFF. The whole variable domain, filled in from reference TRBV11-3 and TRBJ1-1, reads EAGVVQSPRYKIIEKKQPVAFWCNPISGHNTLYWYLQNLGQGPELLIRYENEEAVDDSQLPKDRFSAERLKGVDSTLKIQPAELGDSAVYLCASSSTHRGPTEAFFGQGTRLTVV.

The V gene is TRBV29-1, the J gene TRBJ1-1; a weak D match, TRBD1 (6 bases). The CDR3 totals 13 residues. V was pared by 4 bases and J by 8 bases, with 17 bases between. Germline V lookup: CDR1 SQVTM, CDR2 ANQGSEA. CDR3 sequence: CSVVGGARMEAFF. As DNA, the CDR3 is TGCAGCGTTGTTGGGGGGGCCCGGATGGAAGCTTTCTTT.

The rearrangement links TRBV7-2 to TRBJ1-3, with unresolved D. This CDR3 is 16 amino acids long. In germline, CDR1 is SGHTA, CDR2 FQGNSA. The V gene lost 4 bases and the J gene lost 0 bases, with 13 bases spanning the gap. The CDR3 DNA reads TGTGCCAGCAGCTCAGTCGCAGGTAACTCTGGAAACACCATATATTTT. This sequence encodes CASSSVAGNSGNTIYF.

The CDR3 sequence is CASSLRRVPNYEQYF. The CDR3 bases are TGTGCCAGCAGCCTCCGCAGGGTCCCGAACTACGAGCAGTACTTC. The chain couples TRBV7-2 to TRBJ2-7; D may be TRBD1 (5 bases). The V and J ends lost 5 bases and 3 bases respectively, with 17 bases between them. The CDR3 covers 15 residues. The germline V gene encodes CDR1 SGHTA and CDR2 FQGNSA.

This chain links TRBV5-1 with TRBJ1-2, with D tentatively TRBD1 (5 bases). V was shortened by 4 bases and J by 4 bases, with 20 bases between the two germline ends. The CDR3 is made up of 16 amino acids. Germline CDR1 reads SGHRS; CDR2 reads YFSETQ. CDR3 in DNA: TGCGCCAGCAGCCCGGATTGGGGACCTCCGGTCTATGGCTACACCTTC. It encodes CASSPDWGPPVYGYTF.

This clonotype was seen a handful of times. The J gene is TRBJ1-1, the V gene TRBV20-1, with a tentative D call TRBD1 (6 bases). CDR3 length equals 15 residues. The V and J ends lost 0 bases and 1 base respectively, with 12 bases between them. CDR1 DFQATT and CDR2 SNEGSKA come from the germline V gene (reference sequence). The CDR3 protein is CSARDGTGTNTEAFF. The DNA for the CDR3 is TGCAGTGCTAGAGATGGCACAGGGACGAACACTGAAGCTTTCTTT.

This clonotype was recorded many times. The CDR3 DNA sequence: TGTGCCAGCAGCTCGCGGGCATCGGAAGCTTTCTTT. Translation gives CASSSRASEAFF. The chain carries TRBV7-9 and TRBJ1-1; unclear D gene. V was clipped by 4 bases and J by 8 bases, with 11 bases between them. The germline CDR1 and CDR2 sequences are SEHNR and FQNEAQ (reference sequence). CDR3 length: 12 residues.

At least ten counts were recorded for this clonotype. The V gene is TRBV5-8, the J gene TRBJ1-1; 7 bases match TRBD1. V lost 3 bases, J lost 2 bases, and 7 bases stayed unmatched. CDR3 length: 15 residues. The V gene's germline CDR1 is SGHTS and CDR2 YDEGEE. The CDR3 sequence is CASSYQDRPNTEAFF. The CDR3 bases are TGTGCCAGCAGCTACCAGGACAGGCCTAACACTGAAGCTTTCTTT.

This clonotype was observed a few times. V gene TRBV5-8 combines with J gene TRBJ2-7; no reliable D call. The CDR3 sequence is 14 residues long. Germline V gene sequence: CDR1 SGHTS, CDR2 YDEGEE. With 5 bases removed from V and 0 bases from J, the gap between germline ends came to 12 bases. The CDR3 nucleotides are TGTGCCAGCAGGGGGTACTCCAGCTCCTACGAGCAGTACTTC. It translates to CASRGYSSSYEQYF.

This chain connects TRBV10-3 to TRBJ1-3; D unresolved. The germline CDR1 and CDR2 sequences are ENHRY and SYGVKD. The CDR3 contains 12 residues. V lost 5 bases and J lost 5, with 7 bases in between. CDR3 nucleotides: TGTGCCATCAGTCCTAATCGAAACACCATATATTTT. Protein sequence: CAISPNRNTIYF.

Turning to this clonotype: No DNA is shown, since the ends of the CDR3 on it are uncertain; the CDR3 is the one TCRdb lists. The V and J genes are TRBV29-1 and TRBJ2-1; no check of the table's D call, TRBD1, against the DNA was made. The CDR3 contains 13 residues when both ends are counted. The germline V gene encodes CDR1 SQVTM and CDR2 ANQGSEA. This CDR3 is CSVGFGAGNEQFF.

The chain joins TRBV6-8 to TRBJ1-2, with a tentative D call TRBD1 (6 bases). The CDR3 sequence is 15 residues long. Trimming took off 4 bases at V and 3 bases at J, with 15 bases between the two ends. Germline CDR1 MNHGY, CDR2 SAAAGT. The CDR3 sequence is CASSLEGGPDYGYTF. The CDR3 DNA reads TGTGCCAGCAGTTTAGAGGGGGGCCCAGACTATGGCTACACCTTC.

J is TRBJ2-2 and V is TRBV9, with TRBD2 identical over 12 bases. CDR3 length equals 16 residues. CDR1 and CDR2 from the germline V gene are SGDLS and YYNGEE. After removal of 5 bases from V and 3 bases from J, the junction contained 5 bases not matched to a gene. This CDR3 reads CASSSRTSGDTGELFF. CDR3 coding DNA: TGTGCCAGCAGTTCACGGACTAGCGGGGACACCGGGGAGCTGTTTTTT.

This clonotype was seen a single time. The chain has TRBV29-1 and TRBJ1-1; D gene ambiguous. This CDR3 has 13 amino acids. V was shortened by 8 bases and J by 3 bases, with 16 bases between the two germline ends. Per the germline V gene, CDR1 is SQVTM and CDR2 is ANQGSEA. The CDR3 is CSQDRVEDTEAFF. In DNA form, the CDR3 reads TGCAGCCAAGATCGGGTGGAGGACACTGAAGCTTTCTTT. The full variable domain, in which reference TRBV29-1 and TRBJ1-1 provide the parts outside the CDR3, is SAVISQKPSRDICQRGTSLTIQCQVDSQVTMMFWYRQQPGQSLTLIATANQGSEATYESGFVIDKFPISRPNLTFSTLTVSNMSPEDSSIYLCSQDRVEDTEAFFGQGTRLTVV.

This clonotype has just one count. The rearrangement uses TRBV12-3 or TRBV12-4 and TRBJ2-2; 10 nucleotides match TRBD1. CDR3 length: 16 residues. The trim removed 5 bases at V and 3 bases at J, leaving 6 bases unmatched. CDR3 region: CASSPDRGLDTGELFF. The CDR3 DNA reads TGTGCCAGCAGTCCCGACAGGGGGCTAGACACCGGGGAGCTGTTTTTT.

This clonotype was seen at least ten times. This rearrangement joins TRBV29-1 to TRBJ2-5, with unresolved D. V shed 4 bases and J shed 2 bases, with 11 bases lying between them. The germline V gene has CDR1 SQVTM and CDR2 ANQGSEA. The CDR3 is 13 amino acids. In DNA form, the CDR3 reads TGCAGCGTTGGCGGCTATTTACAAGAGACCCAGTACTTC. Translation: CSVGGYLQETQYF.

Comment on this clonotype: This may arise from a read error, as a much more abundant clone is one base away. The rearrangement joins TRBV10-3 to TRBJ1-1, with 7 bases matching TRBD1. The ends lost 7 bases at V and 1 base at J; junction bases unmatched: 3. The CDR3 length is 13 residues. Germline values: CDR1 ENHRY, CDR2 SYGVKD. The CDR3 region is CAIKKGANTEAFF. CDR3 DNA: TGTGCCATCAAGAAGGGGGCGAACACTGAAGCTTTCTTT.

The chain joins TRBV7-3 to TRBJ2-5; D assignment may be TRBD1 or TRBD2 (5 bases each). This CDR3 contains 15 residues. From germline, CDR1 is SGHTA and CDR2 FQGTGA. The V end was cut by 3 bases, the J end by 0 bases, with 11 bases between. CDR3 sequence: CASSFSPGHQETQYF. The CDR3 nucleotides read TGTGCCAGCAGCTTCTCTCCGGGACACCAAGAGACCCAGTACTTC.